This entry lists 22 T cell receptor beta chains sequenced from one sample in a study of Graves' ophthalmopathy and Graves' hyperthyroidism. The TCR beta CDR3 regions underwent amplification from RNA transcripts. First-round RT-PCR relied on HTBI primers, and a second-round multiplex PCR came next. Each CDR3 protein gets one entry after TCRdb re-called the multiplex PCR reads with MiXCR. The sample shows 580,000 or so distinct CDR3 sequences, 35% to 40% of them seen only once. The sample was peripheral blood or thyroid tissue (not recorded which). The origin of the receptors is an adult man with Graves' hyperthyroidism.

At least ten counts were recorded for this clonotype. This chain links TRBV2 with TRBJ2-7; D may be TRBD2 (5 bases). Germline V gene sequence: CDR1 SNHLY, CDR2 FYNNEI. This CDR3 is built from 12 residues. Trimming shortened V by 7 bases and J by 4 bases, and 11 bases separated the two germline ends. The CDR3 nucleotides are TGTGCCAGCACGGGGAATGTATACGAGCAGTACTTC. Translated: CASTGNVYEQYF. Full variable domain (rest looked up from reference TRBV2 and TRBJ2-7): EPEVTQTPSHQVTQMGQEVILRCVPISNHLYFYWYRQILGQKVEFLVSFYNNEISEKSEIFDDQFSVERPDGSNFTLKIRSTKLEDSAMYFCASTGNVYEQYFGPGTRLTVT.

Details on this clonotype: At one end the junction does not follow the germline gene, possibly because of a read error. This chain links TRBV7-9 with TRBJ2-5, with D perhaps TRBD2 (5 bases). CDR3 length: 15 residues. The germline V gene encodes CDR1 SEHNR and CDR2 FQNEAQ (reference sequence). CDR3 in DNA: TGCGCCAGCAGCTCGGGGTCCCAGAACCAAGAGACCCAGTACTTC. This gives the protein CASSSGSQNQETQYF.

In its sample, this clonotype was seen many times. The rearrangement links TRBV10-3 to TRBJ1-5; 8 nucleotides align to TRBD1. Trimming took 10 bases from V and 7 from J; bases not matched to a gene: 6. The CDR3 is made up of 12 amino acids. Germline CDR1 is ENHRY and CDR2 is SYGVKD. CDR3 nucleotides: TGTGCCACCGGACAGGGTCGACAGCCCCAGCATTTT. Translation gives CATGQGRQPQHF.

The chain couples TRBV14 to TRBJ1-1, with D unclear. Germline V lookup: CDR1 SGHDN, CDR2 FVKESK. The CDR3 loop spans 14 amino acids. Trimming removed 1 base from V and 0 bases from J, with 6 bases in between. The CDR3 coding sequence is TGTGCCAGCAGCCAAGCCCAGGTGAACACTGAAGCTTTCTTT. Amino acids: CASSQAQVNTEAFF.

This sequence joins TRBV29-1 and TRBJ2-7; no definite D call. The end of the DNA aligns better with TRBJ2-1, so the J call may be wrong. This CDR3 has 12 amino acids. Germline-derived CDR1 and CDR2 are SQVTM and ANQGSEA. The CDR3 DNA sequence: TGCAGCGTTCGGGCTACATACAATGAGCAGTTCTTC. As protein: CSVRATYNEQFF.

This clonotype was detected once. V is TRBV12-3 or TRBV12-4 and J is TRBJ1-3; D call uncertain. With 2 bases removed from V and 5 bases from J, the gap between germline ends came to 4 bases. CDR3 size: 12 residues. The CDR3 DNA follows: TGTGCCAGCAGTTTAAATCGAAACACCATATATTTT. It encodes CASSLNRNTIYF.

The chain joins TRBV2 to TRBJ2-1; D gene unclear. The CDR3 has 17 amino acids. CDR1 and CDR2 from the germline V gene are SNHLY and FYNNEI. Trimming left V 5 bases short and J 4 bases short, with 21 bases between. CDR3 sequence reads: CASSSPIGSRVYNEQFF. For the CDR3, the DNA is TGTGCCAGCAGTTCCCCAATAGGTTCCAGAGTATACAATGAGCAGTTCTTC.

J is TRBJ2-1 and V is TRBV29-1; D is uncertain. Germline V gene data show CDR1 as SQVTM and CDR2 as ANQGSEA. V was cut by 4 bases and J by 0 bases, with 4 bases left in between. CDR3 length equals 12 residues. The CDR3, as DNA: TGCAGCGTTGCAAGCTCCTACAATGAGCAGTTCTTC. Translation: CSVASSYNEQFF.

The chain recombines TRBV19 with TRBJ1-2; D is ambiguous. V was clipped by 3 bases and J by 8 bases, with 16 bases between them. CDR3 size: 14 residues. Per the germline V gene, CDR1 is LNHDA and CDR2 is SQIVND (reference sequence). The CDR3 sequence: CASSIGGLDGGYTF. The CDR3, as DNA: TGTGCCAGTAGTATTGGAGGGCTCGATGGGGGCTACACCTTC.

V is TRBV7-9 and J is TRBJ1-1, with D tentatively TRBD1 (6 bases). V was clipped by 2 bases and J by 0 bases, with 13 bases between them. CDR1 is SEHNR, CDR2 FQNEAQ, per germline (reference sequence). CDR3 length equals 16 residues. In nucleotides, the CDR3 is TGTGCCAGCAGCTTACCGTCGACAGGCATGAACACTGAAGCTTTCTTT. It translates to CASSLPSTGMNTEAFF.

Notes on this clonotype: Relative to the germline gene, one junction end is altered; a read error may explain this. The chain recombines TRBV5-1 with TRBJ2-1; TRBD2 agrees at 9 bases. The CDR3 extends over 15 amino acids. Germline V gene data show CDR1 as SGHRS and CDR2 as YFSETQ. The chain's CDR3 is CASSLVAGGLNEQSF. The CDR3 DNA is TGCGCCAGCAGCTTGGTGGCGGGGGGGCTCAATGAGCAGTCCTTC.

The gene calls are TRBV7-8 and TRBJ2-7, with 14 bases aligning to TRBD2. The DNA end is more similar to TRBJ2-1, so the J call may be wrong. Germline-derived CDR1 and CDR2 are SGHVS and FQNEAQ. The CDR3 is 16 residues long. As DNA, the CDR3 is TGTGCCAGCAGCTTAGCGAGACTAGCGGGAGGGGATGAGCAGTTCTTC. This encodes CASSLARLAGGDEQFF.

The chain links TRBV29-1 to TRBJ1-1, with D maybe TRBD1 (6 bases). Germline V lookup: CDR1 SQVTM, CDR2 ANQGSEA. The CDR3 runs to 9 residues. Trimming pared 5 bases from V and 8 bases from J, leaving 6 bases between. The CDR3 DNA reads TGCAGCGTTACAGGGGAAGCTTTCTTT. This encodes CSVTGEAFF.

Concerning this clonotype itself: The DNA is left out, because the CDR3 cannot be placed on it with certainty; the CDR3 is given as TCRdb lists it. The rearrangement joins TRBV7-8 to TRBJ2-7; the listed D gene, TRBD2, was not tested against the DNA. Counting both end residues, the CDR3 totals 20 amino acids. CDR1 is SGHVS and CDR2 is FQNEAQ in the germline V gene. The chain's CDR3 is CASSFYICSATSAHSYEQYF.

The chain recombines TRBV27 with TRBJ2-2; a possible D gene is TRBD2 (6 bases). CDR3 size: 14 residues. V lost 5 bases to trimming and J lost 2 bases, with 9 bases between them. Germline CDR1 is MNHEY and CDR2 is SMNVEV (reference sequence). CDR3 sequence reads: CASSNGLNTGELFF. The CDR3 DNA reads TGTGCCAGCAGTAACGGACTAAACACCGGGGAGCTGTTTTTT.

At least ten counts were recorded for this clonotype. This rearrangement joins TRBV29-1 to TRBJ2-7; D could derive from TRBD1 or TRBD2 (5 bases each). V lost 4 bases to trimming and J lost 4 bases, with 14 bases between them. The CDR3 consists of 13 residues. Germline CDR1 is SQVTM and CDR2 is ANQGSEA. The CDR3 region has the DNA TGCAGCGTTGCGGAGACAGCGGCTTACGAGCAGTACTTC. Translated, it gives CSVAETAAYEQYF.

This clonotype was seen repeatedly, ten times or more. The chain uses TRBV2 and TRBJ2-5, with D tentatively TRBD2 (6 bases). This CDR3 comprises 19 residues. Germline V gives CDR1 SNHLY, CDR2 FYNNEI. V was shortened by 3 bases and J by 1 base, with 24 bases between the two germline ends. As DNA, the CDR3 is TGTGCCAGCAGTGATAGTCTGTTTTCGGGCAGGGAGGCCCAAGAGACCCAGTACTTC. Translating it yields CASSDSLFSGREAQETQYF.

J is TRBJ1-5 and V is TRBV7-9, with D tentatively TRBD1 (5 bases). In germline, CDR1 is SEHNR, CDR2 FQNEAQ (reference sequence). The CDR3 loop spans 15 amino acids. V dropped 11 bases and J dropped 11 bases, with 28 bases sitting between them. CDR3 sequence reads: CAGDAGLAGEGTQHF. The CDR3 DNA reads as TGTGCCGGAGACGCTGGACTAGCGGGGGAAGGGACCCAGCATTTT.

J is TRBJ2-2 and V is TRBV9; 7 nucleotides line up with TRBD1. The V gene end was trimmed by 3 bases and the J gene end by 2 bases; junction bases not matched to a gene: 10. This CDR3 is 17 amino acids long. CDR1 and CDR2 (germline): SGDLS, YYNGEE. CDR3 sequence: CASSGGAGGGNTGELFF. CDR3 sequence (DNA): TGTGCCAGCAGCGGAGGGGCAGGGGGTGGAAACACCGGGGAGCTGTTTTTT.

This clonotype was detected many times. The chain joins TRBV6-1 to TRBJ2-7; 15 nucleotides line up with TRBD2. After removal of 7 bases from V and 5 bases from J, the junction contained 3 bases not matched to a gene. The CDR3 has 14 residues. Germline V lookup: CDR1 MNHNS, CDR2 SASEGT. The CDR3 DNA reads TGTGCCAGCACCAGGACTAGCGGGAGGGACGAGCAGTACTTC. Its protein product is CASTRTSGRDEQYF.

There are many counts of this clonotype. The chain employs TRBV20-1 and TRBJ1-1; 10 nucleotides match TRBD1. CDR1 is DFQATT, CDR2 SNEGSKA, per germline (reference sequence). Germline trimming cut 6 bases from V and 5 bases from J; bases unmatched to any gene: 12. The CDR3 sequence is 15 residues long. The DNA for the CDR3 is TGCAGTGCCAGACCCCCCGGGACAGGGGAGACTGAAGCTTTCTTT. Its translation: CSARPPGTGETEAFF.

J is TRBJ2-7 and V is TRBV29-1; tentatively, D is TRBD1 (5 bases). The J call may be in error: the DNA end matches TRBJ2-1 better. CDR1 SQVTM and CDR2 ANQGSEA come from the germline V gene. The CDR3 runs 13 residues. The CDR3 loop is CSVITVVRDEQFF. The CDR3 DNA is TGCAGCGTCATTACCGTGGTCAGGGATGAGCAGTTCTTC.